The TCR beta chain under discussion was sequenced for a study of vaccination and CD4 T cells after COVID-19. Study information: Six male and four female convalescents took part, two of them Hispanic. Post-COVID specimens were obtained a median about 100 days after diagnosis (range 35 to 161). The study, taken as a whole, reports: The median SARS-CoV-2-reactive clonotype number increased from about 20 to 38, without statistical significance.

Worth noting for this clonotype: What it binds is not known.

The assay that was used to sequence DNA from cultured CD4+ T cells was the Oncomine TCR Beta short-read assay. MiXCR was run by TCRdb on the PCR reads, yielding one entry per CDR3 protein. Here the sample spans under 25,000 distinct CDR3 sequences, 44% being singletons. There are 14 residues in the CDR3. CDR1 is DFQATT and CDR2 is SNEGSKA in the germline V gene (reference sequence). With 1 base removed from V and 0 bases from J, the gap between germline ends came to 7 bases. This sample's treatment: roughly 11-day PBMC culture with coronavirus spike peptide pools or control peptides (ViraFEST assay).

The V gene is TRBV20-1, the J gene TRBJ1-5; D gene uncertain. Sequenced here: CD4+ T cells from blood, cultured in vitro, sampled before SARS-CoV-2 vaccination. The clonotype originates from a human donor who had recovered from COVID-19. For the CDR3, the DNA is TGCAGTGCTAGAGGGGCAAATAGCAATCAGCCCCAGCATTTT. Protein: CSARGANSNQPQHF.